This T cell receptor beta chain was captured in a study of shared clonotypes between healthy human individuals. For the study at large: Used for every donor were three CD4 naive, three CD4 memory, two CD8 naive and one CD8 memory plate.

The assay was immunoSEQ multiplex PCR, and TCRdb's table has in-frame clones only and misses some. The sample carries 1.6 million or so clones, approximately 97% recorded once. V was clipped by 9 bases and J by 3 bases; unmatched bases: 6. Per germline, CDR1 SNHLY and CDR2 FYNNEI. The length of the CDR3 is 13 residues. The chain employs TRBV2 and TRBJ2-5; 8 bases are a match to TRBD2. Input material: naive CD4+ T cells sorted from blood. Subset specified: CD45RA+ positively selected. The sequence was obtained from a man aged 30-40 years in good health. CDR3 residues: CASYGLAEETQYF. The CDR3 region has the DNA TGTGCCAGTTACGGACTAGCCGAAGAGACCCAGTACTTC. The full variable domain, completed using reference TRBV2 and TRBJ2-5, is EPEVTQTPSHQVTQMGQEVILRCVPISNHLYFYWYRQILGQKVEFLVSFYNNEISEKSEIFDDQFSVERPDGSNFTLKIRSTKLEDSAMYFCASYGLAEETQYFGPGTRLLVL.